These 18 T cell receptor beta chains were sequenced from one sample in a study of radiotherapy plus CTLA-4 blockade in lung cancer (dated by TCRdb to 2016 to 2019). The method behind the library was the immunoSEQ multiplex PCR assay. The table was pulled from immuneACCESS by TCRdb, which kept in-frame rearrangements only. Such tables lose some clones; where checked, under half of the loss comes from unresolved V genes, and the rest has no known cause. The sample yields around 130,000 clones; approximately 90% were counted once. Roughly 6.9% of the sample is taken by the ten largest. The sample consisted of peripheral blood, taken from a patient treated with radiotherapy plus ipilimumab. These receptors were obtained from a human donor with non-small cell lung cancer that progressed on radiotherapy plus ipilimumab.

This chain links TRBV7-9 with TRBJ1-1; TRBD1 might be the D (6 bases). Germline loops: CDR1 SEHNR, CDR2 FQNEAQ (reference sequence). The germline V and J ends were trimmed by 4 bases and 5 bases, with 11 bases remaining between them. CDR3 length: 13 amino acids. CDR3 residues: CASSSIGQTEAFF. In DNA form, the CDR3 reads TGTGCCAGCAGCTCGATCGGACAGACTGAAGCTTTCTTT.

The chain carries TRBV2 and TRBJ1-1; D gene uncertain. The CDR3 has 13 residues. V was trimmed by 1 base and J by 4 bases, leaving 7 bases between them. In germline, CDR1 is SNHLY, CDR2 FYNNEI. The CDR3 loop reads CASSEESGTEAFF. CDR3 bases: TGTGCCAGCAGTGAAGAGTCAGGCACTGAAGCTTTCTTT.

This clone was seen more than once but under ten times. The V call is TRBV9, the J call TRBJ1-1; weak D call: TRBD1 (5 bases). Trimming removed 5 bases from V and 4 bases from J, with 12 bases in between. The CDR3 is 13 residues long. Germline CDR1 SGDLS, CDR2 YYNGEE. CDR3 DNA sequence: TGTGCCAGCAGGGGCCCGGGGGGCACTGAAGCTTTCTTT. Protein product: CASRGPGGTEAFF.

The chain combines TRBV6-1 with TRBJ1-5; 7 nucleotides align to TRBD1. The CDR3 contains 15 residues. V trimming: 3 bases; J trimming: 6 bases; junction bases outside the gene matches: 8. The germline gives CDR1 MNHNS, CDR2 SASEGT. CDR3 in amino acids: CASSEWTGAGQPQHF. The DNA of the CDR3 is TGTGCCAGCAGTGAGTGGACAGGAGCCGGTCAGCCCCAGCATTTT.

The V and J genes are TRBV6-5 and TRBJ2-3; 11 positions agree with TRBD2. In germline, CDR1 is MNHEY, CDR2 SVGAGI. CDR3 length: 16 amino acids. V lost 4 bases to trimming and J lost 0 bases; unmatched junction nucleotides: 3. The CDR3 is CASSSRTSGSTDTQYF. CDR3 in DNA: TGTGCCAGCAGTTCCAGGACTAGCGGGAGCACAGATACGCAGTATTTT.

The J gene is TRBJ2-4, the V gene TRBV2; TRBD1 agrees at 9 bases. CDR1 and CDR2 (germline): SNHLY, FYNNEI. Trimming cost V 3 bases and J 1 base; bases outside gene matches: 1. CDR3 length equals 15 residues. The CDR3 nucleotides read TGTGCCAGCAGTGAGGGGACAGGGGCCAAAAACATTCAGTACTTC. Translation gives CASSEGTGAKNIQYF.

This clone was seen only once. This chain links TRBV9 with TRBJ2-7; 7 bases are a match to TRBD2. There are 13 residues in the CDR3. Germline V gives CDR1 SGDLS, CDR2 YYNGEE. The junction had 9 bases not matched to a gene; V was cut back by 5 bases and J by 7 bases. The CDR3 region is CASSAGTKTEQYF. CDR3 DNA: TGTGCCAGCAGTGCCGGGACTAAGACGGAGCAGTACTTC.

This clone was picked up one time. This chain uses TRBV28 with TRBJ2-6; D is unresolved. Between the trimmed V and J ends, which lost 8 bases and 0 bases, there was a span of 14 bases. The CDR3 sequence is 16 residues long. Germline V gene data show CDR1 as MDHEN and CDR2 as SYDVKM. The CDR3 DNA reads as TGTGCCAGCGCCACGTACCTTAGCTCTGGGGCCAACGTCCTGACTTTC. Protein sequence: CASATYLSSGANVLTF.

This clone was observed once. This chain uses TRBV7-6 with TRBJ2-3; the D is unclear. The V end lost 5 bases, the J end lost 6 bases, and 9 bases lay between the germline ends. Germline V CDR1 and CDR2: SGHVS, FNYEAQ. The CDR3 sequence is 12 residues long. CDR3 region: CASSAKSDTQYF. The CDR3 DNA follows: TGTGCCAGCAGCGCCAAGTCCGATACGCAGTATTTT.

The V call is TRBV27, the J call TRBJ2-5, with TRBD2 matching over 7 bases. Germline assignment: CDR1 MNHEY and CDR2 SMNVEV (reference sequence). V was pared by 3 bases and J by 1 base, with 17 bases of the junction left unmatched. The CDR3 is 19 amino acids. The CDR3 here is CASSFSGTGGGPFQETQYF. The CDR3, as DNA: TGTGCCAGCAGTTTCTCTGGGACGGGGGGAGGCCCTTTCCAAGAGACCCAGTACTTC.

This chain connects TRBV18 to TRBJ2-3, with 7 bases identical to TRBD1. This CDR3 has 17 amino acids. V lost 3 bases, J lost 0 bases, and 9 bases stayed unmatched. Germline lookup yields CDR1 KGHSH and CDR2 LQKENI. This CDR3 reads CASSPQTGSTSTDTQYF. CDR3 DNA sequence: TGTGCCAGCTCACCTCAGACAGGGTCCACTAGCACAGATACGCAGTATTTT.

This clone was recorded a few times. V gene TRBV21-1 combines with J gene TRBJ2-7; the table's D call TRBD2 went unverified against the DNA. TRBV21-1 is a pseudogene segment. The CDR3 has 12 residues. The CDR3 nucleotides are TGTGCCAACCAGGAGGGCCTGTGCGAGCAGTACTTC. Its translation: CANQEGLCEQYF.

Only one count was recorded for this clone. The V gene is TRBV6-1, the J gene TRBJ2-3, with 7 bases lining up with TRBD2. The V segment lost 6 bases and the J segment 6 bases; nucleotides outside the gene matches: 9. This CDR3 is 14 amino acids long. Per germline, CDR1 MNHNS and CDR2 SASEGT. DNA of the CDR3: TGTGCCAGCAGCCCCGGGGGGAGTCTCGATACGCAGTATTTT. It translates to CASSPGGSLDTQYF.

This chain connects TRBV9 to TRBJ1-1; no firm D call. The CDR3 has 13 residues. Germline CDR1 reads SGDLS; CDR2 reads YYNGEE. V lost 0 bases and J 6 bases, leaving 9 bases between the germline ends. CDR3 sequence: CASSVDLGSEAFF. The DNA of the CDR3 is TGTGCCAGCAGCGTAGATCTTGGATCTGAAGCTTTCTTT.

V gene TRBV30 combines with J gene TRBJ2-7; D is unresolved. The V and J ends lost 1 base and 1 base respectively, with 14 bases between them. CDR1 and CDR2 (germline): GTSNPN, SVGIG (reference sequence). This CDR3 has 15 amino acids. The CDR3 reads CAWSGSLDVSYEQYF. The CDR3 nucleotides are TGTGCCTGGAGTGGAAGTCTGGACGTGTCCTACGAGCAGTACTTC.

The genes are TRBV7-9 and TRBJ2-3; 7 nucleotides line up with TRBD2. Germline trimming cut 5 bases from V and 8 bases from J; bases unmatched to any gene: 10. The CDR3 consists of 14 residues. Germline V gene lookup returns CDR1 SEHNR and CDR2 FQNEAQ (reference sequence). Written as DNA, the CDR3 is TGTGCCAGCAGCCAATCCGACCCGGGGGGTACGCAGTATTTT. It codes for CASSQSDPGGTQYF.

The chain recombines TRBV11-3 with TRBJ2-2, with D tentatively TRBD1 (7 bases). The CDR3 loop spans 15 amino acids. Trimming removed 3 bases at V and 5 bases at J, with 13 bases between. Germline loops: CDR1 SGHNT, CDR2 YENEEA. CDR3 in DNA: TGTGCCAGCAGCTTGCGGAGGGGGCAGACCGGGGAGCTGTTTTTT. This translates into CASSLRRGQTGELFF.

V usage is TRBV6-5 and J usage is TRBJ1-2; D call uncertain. In germline, CDR1 is MNHEY, CDR2 SVGAGI. CDR3 size: 12 residues. Trimming pared 10 bases from V and 8 bases from J, leaving 17 bases between. The CDR3: CATASGSIGYTF. The CDR3 DNA follows: TGTGCCACAGCTTCAGGTTCGATAGGCTACACCTTC.